The clone carrying this T cell receptor (beta chain) appeared a few times. TCRdb reprocessed the RT-PCR reads via MiXCR and lists one record per CDR3 protein. Of 290,000 or so distinct CDR3 sequences listed, roughly 20% are singletons. The data derive from a study of response to subunit inactivated influenza vaccine. The CDR3 length is 14 residues. Germline values: CDR1 DFQATT, CDR2 SNEGSKA (reference sequence). J was trimmed by 4 bases and V by 6 bases; bases with no gene match: 6. The chain has TRBV20-1 and TRBJ1-6; 7 nucleotides match TRBD1. The receptor's source is a man between 50 and 75 years old who received an inactivated influenza vaccine. The specimen was PBMCs from blood, collected about 20 months after vaccination. CDR3: CSARTGQYNSPLHF. The CDR3 DNA reads as TGCAGTGCCCGAACGGGACAGTATAATTCACCCCTCCACTTT.